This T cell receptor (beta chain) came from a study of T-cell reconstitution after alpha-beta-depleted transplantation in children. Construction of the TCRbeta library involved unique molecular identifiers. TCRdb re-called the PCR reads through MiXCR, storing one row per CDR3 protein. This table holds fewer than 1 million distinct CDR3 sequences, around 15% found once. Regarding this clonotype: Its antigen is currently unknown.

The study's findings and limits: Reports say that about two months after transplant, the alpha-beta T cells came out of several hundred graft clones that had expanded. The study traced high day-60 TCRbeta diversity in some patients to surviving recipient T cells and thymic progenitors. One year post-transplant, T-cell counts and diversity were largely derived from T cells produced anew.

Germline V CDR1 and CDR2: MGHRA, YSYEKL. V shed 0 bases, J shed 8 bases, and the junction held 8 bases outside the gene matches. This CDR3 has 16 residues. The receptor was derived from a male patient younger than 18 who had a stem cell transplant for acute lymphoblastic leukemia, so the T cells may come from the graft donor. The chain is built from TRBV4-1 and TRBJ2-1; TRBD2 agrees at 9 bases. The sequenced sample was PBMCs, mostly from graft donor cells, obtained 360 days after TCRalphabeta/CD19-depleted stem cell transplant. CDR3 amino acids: CASSQDRGRVLDEQFF. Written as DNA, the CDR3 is TGCGCCAGCAGCCAAGATCGCGGGAGGGTCTTAGATGAGCAGTTCTTC.